Listed here are 18 T cell receptor beta chains from one sample, sequenced in a study of graft-versus-host responses after intestinal transplantation. The method was immunoSEQ multiplex PCR; TCRdb's version includes in-frame clones alone and lacks a portion of them. Counted here are about 86,000 clones, about nine tenths occurring once; the ten biggest clones make up around 0.3%. Their antigen targets remain unknown. The sample consisted of unstimulated CD4+ T cells sorted from spleen or lymph node cells, taken before transplant. The receptors here all came from a human donor who was the organ donor for an intestinal transplant.

This sequence joins TRBV6-1 and TRBJ2-5, with 9 bases lining up with TRBD2. The germline V gene encodes CDR1 MNHNS and CDR2 SASEGT. J lost 5 bases, V lost 10 bases, and 14 bases had no gene match. CDR3 size: 15 residues. The chain's CDR3 is CATRRASGVLETQYF. CDR3 nucleotides: TGTGCCACGAGGCGAGCTAGCGGGGTTCTTGAGACCCAGTACTTC.

The J gene is TRBJ2-1, the V gene TRBV10-1, with 9 bases fitting TRBD2. V gave up 6 bases and J gave up 6 bases; unmatched junction bases: 9. Per the germline V gene, CDR1 is WNHNN and CDR2 is SYGVQD (reference sequence). CDR3 length: 15 residues. CDR3: CASRGSASGANEQFF. CDR3 nucleotides: TGCGCCAGCAGGGGGTCGGCTAGCGGGGCCAATGAGCAGTTCTTC.

The rearrangement joins TRBV15 to TRBJ1-2; the match to TRBD1 covers 9 bases. CDR1 LNHNV and CDR2 YYDKDF come from the germline V gene (reference sequence). The CDR3 totals 16 residues. V was pared by 5 bases and J by 2 bases, with 9 bases of the junction left unmatched. CDR3 in DNA: TGTGCCACCAGCGTTAGGACAGGGGACTTAAACTATGGCTACACCTTC. Translated, it gives CATSVRTGDLNYGYTF.

The CDR3 DNA reads TGTGCCAGCAGCGTAGGCGGACAGTTCGGCACTGAAGCTTTCTTT. Its translation: CASSVGGQFGTEAFF. V is TRBV9 and J is TRBJ1-1; D perhaps matches TRBD1 (6 bases). Germline-derived CDR1 and CDR2 are SGDLS and YYNGEE. The CDR3 is 15 amino acids. The V gene lost 0 bases and the J gene lost 4 bases, with 13 bases spanning the gap.

The J gene is TRBJ2-7, the V gene TRBV6-1; D is unresolved. The CDR3 is 12 amino acids. Germline-derived CDR1 and CDR2 are MNHNS and SASEGT. Trimming cost V 7 bases and J 1 base, with 8 bases left between them. The CDR3 protein is CASTDLSYEQYF. The CDR3 bases are TGTGCCAGCACTGACTTATCCTACGAGCAGTACTTC.

The chain recombines TRBV30 with TRBJ1-1, with D maybe TRBD1 (5 bases). CDR1 GTSNPN and CDR2 SVGIG come from the germline V gene (reference sequence). V lost 0 bases to trimming and J lost 10 bases, with 9 bases between them. The CDR3 has 11 residues. In DNA, the CDR3 is TGTGCCTGGAGTGTAAGGGGCGTAGCTTTCTTT. Encoded protein: CAWSVRGVAFF.

The genes are TRBV4-1 and TRBJ1-6, with a weak D call TRBD1 (5 bases). The CDR3 spans 15 residues. CDR1 is MGHRA and CDR2 is YSYEKL in the germline V gene. V was shortened by 4 bases and J by 1 base, with 8 bases between the two germline ends. CDR3 sequence (DNA): TGCGCCAGCAGCCTTAGACAGTCCTATAATTCACCCCTCCACTTT. Its translation: CASSLRQSYNSPLHF.

This chain links TRBV25-1 with TRBJ2-3; the match to TRBD2 covers 7 bases. This CDR3 is 15 amino acids long. Germline V gene sequence: CDR1 MGHDK, CDR2 SYGVNS. V shed 6 bases, J shed 7 bases, and the junction held 13 bases outside the gene matches. The CDR3 sequence is CASSPVGTGGHTQYF. The CDR3 nucleotides read TGTGCCAGCAGCCCGGTAGGAACGGGGGGACATACGCAGTATTTT. The full variable domain, completed using reference TRBV25-1 and TRBJ2-3, is EADIYQTPRYLVIGTGKKITLECSQTMGHDKMYWYQQDPGMELHLIHYSYGVNSTEKGDLSSESTVSRIRTEHFPLTLESARPSHTSQYLCASSPVGTGGHTQYFGPGTRLTVL.

The chain couples TRBV12-5 to TRBJ2-5; TRBD1 might be the D (6 bases). V was trimmed by 1 base and J by 5 bases, leaving 14 bases between them. This CDR3 has 15 residues. Germline values: CDR1 LGHNT, CDR2 FRNRAP. CDR3 nucleotide sequence: TGTGCTAGTGGTTTGGGGGACAAGGCCAGGGAGACCCAGTACTTC. Amino acid sequence: CASGLGDKARETQYF. Drawing the rest from reference TRBV12-5 and TRBJ2-5, the complete variable domain is DARVTQTPRHKVTEMGQEVTMRCQPILGHNTVFWYRQTMMQGLELLAYFRNRAPLDDSGMPKDRFSAEMPDATLATLKIQPSEPRDSAVYFCASGLGDKARETQYFGPGTRLLVL.

This chain uses TRBV7-3 with TRBJ2-1; a weak D match, TRBD2 (6 bases). Germline V CDR1 and CDR2: SGHTA, FQGTGA. The CDR3 runs 14 residues. The germline V and J ends were trimmed by 5 bases and 3 bases, with 11 bases remaining between them. CDR3 sequence (DNA): TGTGCCAGCAGCCTGCTGGGGGGCTACAATGAGCAGTTCTTC. Amino acid sequence: CASSLLGGYNEQFF.

This chain uses TRBV2 with TRBJ1-1; a possible D gene is TRBD1 (5 bases). CDR1 and CDR2 (germline): SNHLY, FYNNEI. This CDR3 has 14 amino acids. Trimming shortened V by 4 bases and J by 4 bases, and 13 bases separated the two germline ends. Here the CDR3 reads CASSGIQDPTEAFF. Written as DNA, the CDR3 is TGTGCCAGCAGTGGGATACAGGATCCCACTGAAGCTTTCTTT.

This clone was recorded only once. CDR3 DNA: TGTGCCATCAGTGTAGCCTACAATGAGCAGTTCTTC. It codes for CAISVAYNEQFF. This chain uses TRBV10-3 with TRBJ2-1; D unresolved. With 4 bases removed from V and 2 bases from J, the gap between germline ends came to 3 bases. CDR3 length: 12 residues. CDR1 ENHRY and CDR2 SYGVKD come from the germline V gene.

This clone has only a few counts. The chain employs TRBV6-5 and TRBJ1-2; 9 nucleotides agree with TRBD1. CDR1 and CDR2 (germline): MNHEY, SVGAGI. Trimming took 0 bases from V and 2 from J; bases not matched to a gene: 1. There are 15 residues in the CDR3. In DNA form, the CDR3 reads TGTGCCAGCAGTTACTCCGGGACAGGGAACTATGGCTACACCTTC. Its protein is CASSYSGTGNYGYTF.

The rearrangement links TRBV6-6 to TRBJ1-2; no reliable D call. V was cut by 6 bases and J by 4 bases, with 6 bases left in between. The CDR3 covers 11 residues. Looked up from germline, CDR1 is MNHNY and CDR2 is SVGAGI (reference sequence). This CDR3 reads CASRGSYGYTF. DNA for the CDR3: TGTGCCAGCAGGGGCAGCTATGGCTACACCTTC.

The chain carries TRBV18 and TRBJ2-7; 14 bases are shared with TRBD2. The germline V gene has CDR1 KGHSH and CDR2 LQKENI. CDR3 length: 14 residues. V shed 4 bases, J shed 6 bases, and the junction held 2 bases outside the gene matches. The CDR3 nucleotides are TGTGCCAGCTCACAGACTAGCGGGGGGGGCGAGCAGTACTTC. Residues: CASSQTSGGGEQYF.

The chain carries TRBV5-6 and TRBJ2-5, with TRBD2 matching over 8 bases. CDR1 is SGHDT and CDR2 is YYEEEE in the germline V gene. J lost 5 bases, V lost 5 bases, and 14 bases had no gene match. The CDR3 covers 16 residues. Written as DNA, the CDR3 is TGTGCCAGCAGTAGTCGACTAGCGCTGGTTGGGGAGACCCAGTACTTC. Translated: CASSSRLALVGETQYF. Complete variable domain (other parts from reference TRBV5-6 and TRBJ2-5): DAGVTQSPTHLIKTRGQQVTLRCSPKSGHDTVSWYQQALGQGPQFIFQYYEEEERQRGNFPDRFSGHQFPNYSSELNVNALLLGDSALYLCASSSRLALVGETQYFGPGTRLLVL.

The chain recombines TRBV5-4 with TRBJ2-5; perhaps TRBD1 as D (5 bases). Germline V gene sequence: CDR1 SGHNT, CDR2 YYREEE (reference sequence). CDR3 length: 15 amino acids. The V gene lost 5 bases and the J gene lost 4 bases, with 18 bases spanning the gap. CDR3 in DNA: TGTGCCAGCAGTAGCAGCGCCTCAAGGGGAGAGACCCAGTACTTC. Encoded protein: CASSSSASRGETQYF.

This clone turned up a few times. The chain links TRBV6-1 to TRBJ1-2; no firm D call. The germline V and J ends were trimmed by 6 bases and 2 bases, with 16 bases remaining between them. The CDR3 spans 15 residues. Germline V gives CDR1 MNHNS, CDR2 SASEGT. CDR3: CASRYAPAGNYGYTF. The CDR3 coding sequence is TGTGCCAGCAGATACGCCCCCGCGGGGAACTATGGCTACACCTTC.